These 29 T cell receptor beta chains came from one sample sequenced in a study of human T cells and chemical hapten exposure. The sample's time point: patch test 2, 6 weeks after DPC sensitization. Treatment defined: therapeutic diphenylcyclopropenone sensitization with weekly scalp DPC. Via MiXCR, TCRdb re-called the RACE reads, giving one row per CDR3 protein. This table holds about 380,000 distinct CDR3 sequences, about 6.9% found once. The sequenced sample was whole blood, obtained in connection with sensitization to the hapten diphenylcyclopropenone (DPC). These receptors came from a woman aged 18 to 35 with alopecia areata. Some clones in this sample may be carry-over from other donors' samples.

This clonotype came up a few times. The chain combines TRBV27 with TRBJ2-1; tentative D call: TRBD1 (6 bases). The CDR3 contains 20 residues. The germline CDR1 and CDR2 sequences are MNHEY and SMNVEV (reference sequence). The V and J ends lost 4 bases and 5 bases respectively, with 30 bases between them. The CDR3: CASSSTGIGMIIDGDNEQFF. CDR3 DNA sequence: TGTGCCAGCAGTTCAACAGGGATTGGAATGATCATCGATGGAGACAATGAGCAGTTCTTC.

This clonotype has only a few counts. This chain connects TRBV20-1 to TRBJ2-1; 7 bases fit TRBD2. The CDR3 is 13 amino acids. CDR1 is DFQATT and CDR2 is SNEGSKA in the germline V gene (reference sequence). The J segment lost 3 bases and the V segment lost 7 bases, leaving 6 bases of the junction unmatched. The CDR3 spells CSVKRGDYNEQFF. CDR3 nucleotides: TGCAGTGTTAAACGGGGGGACTACAATGAGCAGTTCTTC.

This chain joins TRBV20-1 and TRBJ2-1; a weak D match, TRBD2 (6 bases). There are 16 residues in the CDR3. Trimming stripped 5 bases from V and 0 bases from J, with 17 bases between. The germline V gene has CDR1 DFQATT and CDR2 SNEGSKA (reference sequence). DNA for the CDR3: TGCAGTGCTTGGGTTCTGGAGGGGAGCTCCTACAATGAGCAGTTCTTC. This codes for CSAWVLEGSSYNEQFF.

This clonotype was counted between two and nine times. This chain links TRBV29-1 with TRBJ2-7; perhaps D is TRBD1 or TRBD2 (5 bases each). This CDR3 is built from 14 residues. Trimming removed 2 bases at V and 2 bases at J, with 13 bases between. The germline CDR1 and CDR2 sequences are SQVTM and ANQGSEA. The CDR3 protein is CSVEPPGHPYEQYF. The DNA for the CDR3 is TGCAGCGTTGAACCTCCGGGGCACCCCTACGAGCAGTACTTC.

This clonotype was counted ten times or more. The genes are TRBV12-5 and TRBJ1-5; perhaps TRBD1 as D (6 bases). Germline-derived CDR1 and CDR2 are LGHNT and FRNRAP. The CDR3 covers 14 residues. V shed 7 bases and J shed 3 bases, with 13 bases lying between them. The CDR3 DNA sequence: TGTGCTAGTGCCTACAGGGATTTCAATCAGCCCCAGCATTTT. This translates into CASAYRDFNQPQHF.

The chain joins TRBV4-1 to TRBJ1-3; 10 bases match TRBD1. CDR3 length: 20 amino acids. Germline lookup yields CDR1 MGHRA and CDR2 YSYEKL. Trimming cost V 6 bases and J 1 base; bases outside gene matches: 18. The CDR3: CASSLTTGTGVGISGNTIYF. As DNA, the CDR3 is TGCGCCAGCAGTCTCACCACCGGGACAGGGGTCGGTATATCTGGAAACACCATATATTTT.

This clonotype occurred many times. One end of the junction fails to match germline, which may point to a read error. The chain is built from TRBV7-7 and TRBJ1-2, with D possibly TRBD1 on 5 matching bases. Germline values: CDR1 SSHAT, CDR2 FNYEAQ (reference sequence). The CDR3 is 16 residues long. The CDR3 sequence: CASSSHGGPKAGGYTF. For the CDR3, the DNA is TGTGCTAGCAGCTCCCACGGGGGACCTAAGGCAGGCGGCTACACCTTC.

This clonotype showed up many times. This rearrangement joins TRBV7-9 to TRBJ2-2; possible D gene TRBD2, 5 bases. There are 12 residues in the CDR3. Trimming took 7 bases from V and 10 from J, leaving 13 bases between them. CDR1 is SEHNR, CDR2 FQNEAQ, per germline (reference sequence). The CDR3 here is CASKMDSEELFF. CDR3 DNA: TGTGCCAGCAAGATGGATAGCGAGGAGCTGTTTTTT.

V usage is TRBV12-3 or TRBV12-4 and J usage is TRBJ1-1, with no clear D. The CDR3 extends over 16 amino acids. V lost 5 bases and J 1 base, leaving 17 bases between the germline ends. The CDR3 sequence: CASSPQQHSENTEAFF. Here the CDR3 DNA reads TGTGCCAGCAGTCCGCAACAGCATAGCGAGAACACTGAAGCTTTCTTT.

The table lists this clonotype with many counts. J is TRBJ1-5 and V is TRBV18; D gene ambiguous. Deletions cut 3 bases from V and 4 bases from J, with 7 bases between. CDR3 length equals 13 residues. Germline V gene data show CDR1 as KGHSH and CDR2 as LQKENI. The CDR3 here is CASSPERNQPQHF. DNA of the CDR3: TGTGCCAGCTCACCGGAGAGAAATCAGCCCCAGCATTTT.

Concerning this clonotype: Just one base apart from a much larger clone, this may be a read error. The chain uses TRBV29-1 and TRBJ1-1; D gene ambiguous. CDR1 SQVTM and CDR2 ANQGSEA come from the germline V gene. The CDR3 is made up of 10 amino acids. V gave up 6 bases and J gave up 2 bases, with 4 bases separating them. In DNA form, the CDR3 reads TGCAGCGTGGGCAACACTGAAGCTTTCTTT. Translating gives CSVGNTEAFF. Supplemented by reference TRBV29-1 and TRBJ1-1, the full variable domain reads SAVISQKPSRDICQRGTSLTIQCQVDSQVTMMFWYRQQPGQSLTLIATANQGSEATYESGFVIDKFPISRPNLTFSTLTVSNMSPEDSSIYLCSVGNTEAFFGQGTRLTVV.

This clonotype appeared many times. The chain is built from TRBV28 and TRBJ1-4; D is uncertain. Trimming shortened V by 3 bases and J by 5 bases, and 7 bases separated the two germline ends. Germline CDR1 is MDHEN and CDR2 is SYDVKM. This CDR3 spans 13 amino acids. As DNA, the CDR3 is TGTGCCAGCAGTTTGTTCCAGAATGAAAAACTGTTTTTT. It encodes CASSLFQNEKLFF.

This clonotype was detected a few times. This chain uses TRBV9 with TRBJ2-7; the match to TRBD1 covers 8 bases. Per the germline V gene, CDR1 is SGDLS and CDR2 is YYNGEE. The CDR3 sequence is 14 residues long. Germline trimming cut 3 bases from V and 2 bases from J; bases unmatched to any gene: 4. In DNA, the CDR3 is TGTGCCAGCAGCGGCCGGGACAGGACCTACGAGCAGTACTTC. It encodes CASSGRDRTYEQYF. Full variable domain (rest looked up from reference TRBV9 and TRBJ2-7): DSGVTQTPKHLITATGQRVTLRCSPRSGDLSVYWYQQSLDQGLQFLIQYYNGEERAKGNILERFSAQQFPDLHSELNLSSLELGDSALYFCASSGRDRTYEQYFGPGTRLTVT.

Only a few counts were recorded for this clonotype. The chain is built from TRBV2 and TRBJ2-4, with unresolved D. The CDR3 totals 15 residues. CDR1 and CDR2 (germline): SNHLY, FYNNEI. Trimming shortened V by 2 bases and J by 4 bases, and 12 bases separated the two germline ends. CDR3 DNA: TGTGCCAGCAGTGAAAAAGGGCCAGCAAAAAACATTCAGTACTTC. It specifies CASSEKGPAKNIQYF.

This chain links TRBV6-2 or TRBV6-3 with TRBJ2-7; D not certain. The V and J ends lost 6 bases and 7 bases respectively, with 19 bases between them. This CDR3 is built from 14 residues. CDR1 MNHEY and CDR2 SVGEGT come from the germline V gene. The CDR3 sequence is CASRVSGASGEQYF. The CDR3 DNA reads TGTGCCAGCAGAGTCTCCGGAGCCTCTGGGGAGCAGTACTTC.

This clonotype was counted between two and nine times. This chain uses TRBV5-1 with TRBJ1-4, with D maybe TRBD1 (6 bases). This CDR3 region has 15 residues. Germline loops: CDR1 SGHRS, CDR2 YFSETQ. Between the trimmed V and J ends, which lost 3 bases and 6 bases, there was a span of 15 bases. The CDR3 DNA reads TGCGCCAGCAGCTGGGGGGCTCTGAAGGATGAAAAACTGTTTTTT. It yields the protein CASSWGALKDEKLFF.

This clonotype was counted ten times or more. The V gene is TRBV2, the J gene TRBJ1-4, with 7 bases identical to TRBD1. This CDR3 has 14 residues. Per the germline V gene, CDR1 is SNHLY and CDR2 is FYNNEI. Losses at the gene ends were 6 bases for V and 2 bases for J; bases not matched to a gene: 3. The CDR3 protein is CASREQGTNEKLFF. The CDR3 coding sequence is TGTGCCAGCAGGGAACAGGGGACTAATGAAAAACTGTTTTTT.

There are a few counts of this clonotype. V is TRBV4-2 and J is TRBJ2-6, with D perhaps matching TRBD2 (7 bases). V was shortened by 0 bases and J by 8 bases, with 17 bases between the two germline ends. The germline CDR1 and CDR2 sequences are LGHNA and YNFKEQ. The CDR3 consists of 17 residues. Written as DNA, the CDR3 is TGTGCCAGCAGCCAAGATGGCTCACAGGGAGGGACCAACGTCCTGACTTTC. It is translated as CASSQDGSQGGTNVLTF.

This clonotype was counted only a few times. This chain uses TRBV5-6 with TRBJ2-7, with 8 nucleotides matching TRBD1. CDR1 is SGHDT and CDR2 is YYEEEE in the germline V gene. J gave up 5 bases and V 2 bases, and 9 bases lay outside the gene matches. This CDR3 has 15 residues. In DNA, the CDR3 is TGTGCCAGCAGCTTCGAAGGGACAGGAGATCACGAGCAGTACTTC. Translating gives CASSFEGTGDHEQYF.

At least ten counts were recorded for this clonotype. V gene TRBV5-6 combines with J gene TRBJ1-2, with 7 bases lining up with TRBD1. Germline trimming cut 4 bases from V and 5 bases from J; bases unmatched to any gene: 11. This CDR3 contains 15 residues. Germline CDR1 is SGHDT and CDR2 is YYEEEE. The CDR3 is CASSMRDRELYGYTF. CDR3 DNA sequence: TGTGCCAGCAGCATGAGGGACAGAGAACTATATGGCTACACCTTC.

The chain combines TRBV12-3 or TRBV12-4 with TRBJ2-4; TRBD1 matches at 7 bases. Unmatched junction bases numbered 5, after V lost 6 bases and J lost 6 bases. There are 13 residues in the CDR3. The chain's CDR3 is CASSLRQGNIQYF. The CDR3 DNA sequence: TGTGCCAGCAGCCTGAGACAGGGAAACATTCAGTACTTC.

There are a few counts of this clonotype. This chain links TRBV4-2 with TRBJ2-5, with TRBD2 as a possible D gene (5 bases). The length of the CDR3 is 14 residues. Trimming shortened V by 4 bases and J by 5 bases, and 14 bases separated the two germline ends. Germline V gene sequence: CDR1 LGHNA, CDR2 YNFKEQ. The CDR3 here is CASSRTEYRETQYF. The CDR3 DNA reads TGTGCCAGCAGCCGGACTGAATATAGGGAGACCCAGTACTTC.

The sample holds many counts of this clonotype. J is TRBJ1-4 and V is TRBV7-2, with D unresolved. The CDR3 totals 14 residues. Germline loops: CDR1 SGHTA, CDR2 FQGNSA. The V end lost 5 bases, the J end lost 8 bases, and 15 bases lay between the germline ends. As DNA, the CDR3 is TGTGCCAGCAGCACGGGCCCCGACCAGGAAAAACTGTTTTTT. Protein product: CASSTGPDQEKLFF.

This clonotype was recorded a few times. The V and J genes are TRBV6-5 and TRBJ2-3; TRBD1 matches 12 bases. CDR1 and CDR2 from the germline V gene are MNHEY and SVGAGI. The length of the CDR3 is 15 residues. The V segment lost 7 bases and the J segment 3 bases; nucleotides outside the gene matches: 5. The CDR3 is CASMGTGGRTDTQYF. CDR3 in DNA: TGTGCCAGCATGGGGACAGGGGGCAGGACAGATACGCAGTATTTT.

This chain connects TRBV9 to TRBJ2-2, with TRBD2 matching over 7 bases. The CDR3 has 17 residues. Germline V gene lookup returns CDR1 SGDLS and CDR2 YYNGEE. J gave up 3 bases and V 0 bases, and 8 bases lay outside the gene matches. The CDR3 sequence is CASSVAPRTSDTGELFF. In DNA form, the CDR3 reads TGTGCCAGCAGCGTAGCTCCTCGGACTAGTGACACCGGGGAGCTGTTTTTT.

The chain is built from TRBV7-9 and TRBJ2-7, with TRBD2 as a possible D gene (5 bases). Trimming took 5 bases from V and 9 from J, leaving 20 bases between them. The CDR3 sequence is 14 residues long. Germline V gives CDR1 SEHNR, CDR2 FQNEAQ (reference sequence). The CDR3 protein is CASSPAGLPFGQYF. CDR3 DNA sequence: TGTGCCAGCAGCCCCGCAGGACTCCCGTTTGGGCAGTACTTC.

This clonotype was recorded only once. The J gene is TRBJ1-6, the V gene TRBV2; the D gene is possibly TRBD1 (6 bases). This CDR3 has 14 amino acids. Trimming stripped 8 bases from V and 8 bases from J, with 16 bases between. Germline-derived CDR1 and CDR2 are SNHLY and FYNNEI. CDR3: CASEPNRVDSPLHF. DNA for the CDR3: TGTGCCAGCGAACCGAACAGGGTTGATTCACCCCTCCACTTT.

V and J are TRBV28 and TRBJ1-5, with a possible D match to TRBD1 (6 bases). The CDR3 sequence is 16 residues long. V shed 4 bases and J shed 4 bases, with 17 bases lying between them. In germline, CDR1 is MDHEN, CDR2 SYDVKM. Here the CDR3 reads CASSYSQGIWNQPQHF. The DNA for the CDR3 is TGTGCCAGCAGTTACTCACAGGGTATTTGGAATCAGCCCCAGCATTTT.

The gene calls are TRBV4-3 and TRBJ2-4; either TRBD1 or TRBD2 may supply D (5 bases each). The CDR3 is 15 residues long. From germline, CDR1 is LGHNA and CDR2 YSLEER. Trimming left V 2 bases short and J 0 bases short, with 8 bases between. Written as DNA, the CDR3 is TGCGCCAGCAGCCAAATGGGGGTAGCCAAAAACATTCAGTACTTC. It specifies CASSQMGVAKNIQYF.